This TCR beta chain was profiled in a study of tumor and adjacent non-tumor tissue in lung cancer. General study findings and limits: Normal lung showed higher cumulative top 100 clone frequency than tumor. Shorter survival was associated with higher TCR diversity in tumors. Tumor tissue had significantly higher TCR diversity than normal lung.

This sample's RNA came from whole unsorted tissue. More than 3 cm separated this lung sample from the edge of the tumor. Newly diagnosed lung cancer patients had thoracic surgery in China, August–November 2014, without prior chemotherapy. TCRbeta libraries were built with three rounds of nested PCR, modified from ARM-PCR. MiXCR was run by TCRdb on the multiplex PCR reads, yielding one entry per CDR3 protein. The sample lists over 40,000 distinct CDR3 sequences, around 62% occurring once. V was shortened by 3 bases and J by 4 bases, with 12 bases between the two germline ends. The CDR3 totals 14 residues. The germline V gene has CDR1 SGHAT and CDR2 FQNNGV. About this clonotype: Its antigen is as yet unknown.

Sequencing was performed on distant non-tumor lung tissue. This clonotype originated in a woman between 35 and 50 years old with non-small cell lung cancer. The V and J genes are TRBV11-2 and TRBJ1-1; the D gene is possibly TRBD1 (5 bases). As DNA, the CDR3 is TGTGCCAGCAGCTTTTCCTGGGGGAGCACTGAAGCTTTCTTT. This encodes CASSFSWGSTEAFF.